The sequence of this TCR beta chain was determined in a study of identical twins (dated by TCRdb to 2016 to 2018). For context, the study as a whole: To test whether fetal clonotypes persist, the study used deep sequencing on TCR alpha and beta repertoires from monozygotic twins, unrelated adults of various ages, and cord blood. To rule out contamination, the twin experiments were replicated at different times with different library preparation protocols. Study-wide findings and limitations: Fewer insertions were carried by abundant cord blood beta clonotypes, a similar but weaker trend appeared in young adult naive repertoires, and no such trend appeared in memory repertoires. Zero-insertion analyses could be partly confounded by invariant T cells such as MAIT and iNKT, although diverse VJ usage argued against such confounding for most clonotypes. Because the same donors could not be followed over many years, conclusions were based on cross-sectional statistical analysis. Recombination models systematically underestimated out-of-frame TCR alpha sharing in monozygotic twins but agreed with sharing between unrelated individuals. The excess sharing between twins in beta out-of-frame sequences was weaker because fewer shared sequences reduced the signal-to-noise ratio. Compared with coincidental sharing between unrelated individuals, an excess of low generation-probability sequences was observed among out-of-frame TCR alpha sequences shared between twins.

Every donor was a healthy Caucasian. Three unrelated non-twin adults were also sequenced: a male aged 18 to 30, a male aged 50 to 60 and a female aged 50 to 60. Miltenyi CD45RO+ enrichment and human naive T-cell isolation kits were used to isolate memory (CD45RO+) and naive T cells from PBMC. This clonotype occurred a few times. This clone's antigen is unknown. Base-call qualities are not available, and no considerably larger clone is one nucleotide away. The library was made by 5' RACE. The run used an Illumina HiSeq 2000. Template switching introduced a universal primer binding site; the final cDNA contained a unique molecular identifier, enabling accurate counting of TCR cDNA molecules. Specific primers in the conserved constant-segment region were used to synthesize first-strand cDNA for the TCR alpha and beta chains. To control for contamination, every cDNA library carried two barcodes: a SMART-Mk sample barcode plus Illumina barcodes. TruSeq adapter sequences and Illumina sample barcodes were added in two successive PCR steps. The TCR alpha and beta cDNA libraries were sequenced on the Illumina HiSeq platform using custom primers. On the study's bioinformatics: Raw reads were processed with MiGEC to extract unique molecular identifiers, and MiXCR was used to determine CDR3 positions. Recombination models were inferred per individual with the repgenHMM and IGoR tools using an EM algorithm. Shared clonotypes were analyzed with the tcR package in R, and sharing was normalized by the product of cloneset sizes. To study raw recombination free of thymic and clonal selection effects, out-of-frame nonproductive sequences were analyzed. Starting from the raw public reads, TCRdb applied fastp trimming at Q25, assembled clones with MiXCR and retained in-frame beta chains. Each entry is one CDR3 protein sequence, shown with its most common DNA and genes. The V and J calls here are based on TCRdb, not the publication. The sample table shows hundreds of thousands of distinct CDR3 sequences, and less than 7% are seen once. The ten largest clones capture roughly 2% of the sample.

Reading the germline V gene gives CDR1 MDHEN and CDR2 SYDVKM. The CDR3 runs 13 residues from the cysteine to the phenylalanine. Only the CDR3 DNA stays, 39 bases, in frame from base 1. At the junction V is shortened by 3 bases and J by 5 bases, with 8 bases in between. Sequenced input: naive T cells sorted from blood. The cell subset or site label for this specimen denotes: cells isolated with a human naive T-cell isolation kit. This receptor was taken from a man aged 18 to 30 in good health. The chain was built from TRBV28 and TRBJ1-5; the D gene cannot be resolved reliably. CDR3 region: CASSLLGYQPQHF. The DNA reads as follows: TGTGCCAGCAGTTTGTTAGGGTATCAGCCCCAGCATTTT.